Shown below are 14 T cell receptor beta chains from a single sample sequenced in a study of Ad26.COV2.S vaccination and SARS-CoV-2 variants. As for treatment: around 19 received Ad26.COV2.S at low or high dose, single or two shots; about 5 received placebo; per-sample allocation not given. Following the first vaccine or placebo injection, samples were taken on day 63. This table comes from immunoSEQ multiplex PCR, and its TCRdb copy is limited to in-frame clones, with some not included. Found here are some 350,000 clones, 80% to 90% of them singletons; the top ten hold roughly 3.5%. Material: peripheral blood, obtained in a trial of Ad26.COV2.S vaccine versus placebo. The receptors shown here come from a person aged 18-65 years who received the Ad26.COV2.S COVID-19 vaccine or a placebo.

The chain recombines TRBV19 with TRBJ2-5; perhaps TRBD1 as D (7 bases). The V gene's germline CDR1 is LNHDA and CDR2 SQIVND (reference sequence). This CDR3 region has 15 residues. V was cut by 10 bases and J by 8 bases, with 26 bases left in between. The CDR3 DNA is TGTGCCACTGCTGACCCTGGGCAGGGGGGAATAACCCAGTACTTC. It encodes CATADPGQGGITQYF.

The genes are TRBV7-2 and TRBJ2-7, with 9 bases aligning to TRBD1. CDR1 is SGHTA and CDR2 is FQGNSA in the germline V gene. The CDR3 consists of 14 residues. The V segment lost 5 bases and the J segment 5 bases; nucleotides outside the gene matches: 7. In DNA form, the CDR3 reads TGTGCCAGCAGCAAGGACAGGGGCAGGGACGAGCAGTACTTC. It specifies CASSKDRGRDEQYF.

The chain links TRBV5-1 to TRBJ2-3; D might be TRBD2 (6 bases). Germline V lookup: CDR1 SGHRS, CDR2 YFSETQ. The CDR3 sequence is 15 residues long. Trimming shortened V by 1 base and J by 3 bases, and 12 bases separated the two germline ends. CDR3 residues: CASSLLGGRTDTQYF. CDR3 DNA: TGCGCCAGCAGCTTGCTTGGGGGGAGAACAGATACGCAGTATTTT.

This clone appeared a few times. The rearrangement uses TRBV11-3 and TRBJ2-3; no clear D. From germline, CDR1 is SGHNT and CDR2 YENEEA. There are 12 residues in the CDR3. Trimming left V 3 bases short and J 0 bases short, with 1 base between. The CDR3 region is CASSFSTDTQYF. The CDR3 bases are TGTGCCAGCAGCTTTAGCACAGATACGCAGTATTTT. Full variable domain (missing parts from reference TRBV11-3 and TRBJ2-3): EAGVVQSPRYKIIEKKQPVAFWCNPISGHNTLYWYLQNLGQGPELLIRYENEEAVDDSQLPKDRFSAERLKGVDSTLKIQPAELGDSAVYLCASSFSTDTQYFGPGTRLTVL.

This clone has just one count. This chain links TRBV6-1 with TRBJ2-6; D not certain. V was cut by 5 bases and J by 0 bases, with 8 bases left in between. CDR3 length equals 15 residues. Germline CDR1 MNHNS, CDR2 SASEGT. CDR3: CASSSLSSGANVLTF. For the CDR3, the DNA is TGTGCCAGCAGTTCCCTGAGCTCTGGGGCCAACGTCCTGACTTTC.

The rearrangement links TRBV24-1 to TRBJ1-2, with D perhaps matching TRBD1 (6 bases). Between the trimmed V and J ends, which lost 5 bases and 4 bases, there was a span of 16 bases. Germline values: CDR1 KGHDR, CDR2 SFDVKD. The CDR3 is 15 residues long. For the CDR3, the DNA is TGTGCCACCAGTGGGGCTCCGGGGGCAACCTATGGCTACACCTTC. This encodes CATSGAPGATYGYTF.

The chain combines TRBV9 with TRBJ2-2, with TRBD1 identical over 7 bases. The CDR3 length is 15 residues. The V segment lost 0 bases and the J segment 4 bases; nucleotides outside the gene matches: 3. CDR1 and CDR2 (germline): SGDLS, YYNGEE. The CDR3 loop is CASSVVSGGTGELFF. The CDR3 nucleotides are TGTGCCAGCAGCGTAGTTTCAGGGGGCACCGGGGAGCTGTTTTTT. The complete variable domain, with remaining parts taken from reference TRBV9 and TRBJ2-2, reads DSGVTQTPKHLITATGQRVTLRCSPRSGDLSVYWYQQSLDQGLQFLIQYYNGEERAKGNILERFSAQQFPDLHSELNLSSLELGDSALYFCASSVVSGGTGELFFGEGSRLTVL.

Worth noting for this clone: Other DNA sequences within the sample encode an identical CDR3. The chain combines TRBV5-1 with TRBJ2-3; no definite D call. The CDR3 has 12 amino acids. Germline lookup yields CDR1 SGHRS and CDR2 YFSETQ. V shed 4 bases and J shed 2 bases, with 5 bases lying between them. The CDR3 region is CASSITTDTQYF. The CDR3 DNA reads TGCGCCAGCAGCATTACCACAGATACGCAGTATTTT. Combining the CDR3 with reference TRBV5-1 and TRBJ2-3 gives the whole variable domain KAGVTQTPRYLIKTRGQQVTLSCSPISGHRSVSWYQQTPGQGLQFLFEYFSETQRNKGNFPGRFSGRQFSNSRSEMNVSTLELGDSALYLCASSITTDTQYFGPGTRLTVL.

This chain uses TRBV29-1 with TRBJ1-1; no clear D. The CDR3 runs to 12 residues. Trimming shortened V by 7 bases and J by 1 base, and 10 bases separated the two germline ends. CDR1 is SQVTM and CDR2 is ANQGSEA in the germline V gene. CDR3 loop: CSAPHGNTEAFF. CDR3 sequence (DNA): TGCAGCGCCCCCCATGGGAACACTGAAGCTTTCTTT.

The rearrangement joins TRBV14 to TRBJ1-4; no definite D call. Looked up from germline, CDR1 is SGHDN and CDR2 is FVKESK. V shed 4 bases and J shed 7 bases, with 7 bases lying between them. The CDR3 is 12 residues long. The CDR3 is CASSLLFEKLFF. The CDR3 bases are TGTGCCAGCAGCCTCCTTTTTGAAAAACTGTTTTTT.

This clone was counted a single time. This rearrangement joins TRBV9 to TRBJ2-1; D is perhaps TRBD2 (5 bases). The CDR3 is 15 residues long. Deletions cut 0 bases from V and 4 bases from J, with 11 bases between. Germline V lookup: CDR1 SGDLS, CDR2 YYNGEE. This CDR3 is CASSVDGGLYNEQFF. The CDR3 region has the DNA TGTGCCAGCAGCGTAGACGGCGGGCTATACAATGAGCAGTTCTTC.

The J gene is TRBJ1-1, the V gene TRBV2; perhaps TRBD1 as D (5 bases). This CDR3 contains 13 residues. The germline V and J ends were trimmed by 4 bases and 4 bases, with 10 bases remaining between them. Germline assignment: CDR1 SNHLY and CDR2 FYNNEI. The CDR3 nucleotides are TGTGCCAGCAGTGCGGGGGGATCCACTGAAGCTTTCTTT. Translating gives CASSAGGSTEAFF.

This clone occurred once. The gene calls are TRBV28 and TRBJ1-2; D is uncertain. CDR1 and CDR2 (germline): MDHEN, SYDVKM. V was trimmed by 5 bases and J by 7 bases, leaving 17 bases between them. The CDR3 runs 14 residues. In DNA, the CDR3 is TGTGCCAGCAGTCCGCAGAATTTCGACCCTGGCTACACCTTC. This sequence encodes CASSPQNFDPGYTF.

The CDR3, as DNA: TGTGCCAGCAGCTTTACAACGGACCGTGGAGAGCAGTACTTC. It codes for CASSFTTDRGEQYF. The chain is built from TRBV7-2 and TRBJ2-7; D remains unclear. Germline values: CDR1 SGHTA, CDR2 FQGNSA. The ends were cut back, 3 bases at V and 7 bases at J, with 16 bases in the middle. This CDR3 has 14 residues.